One and the same sample provided the 21 T cell receptor beta chains below, sequenced in a study of T cell responses to AZD1222 COVID-19 vaccine (dated by TCRdb to the early 2020s). The library was built by means of the immunoSEQ multiplex PCR assay. The immuneACCESS repertoire file appears here via TCRdb, limited to in-frame rearrangements. These files lack a portion of the clones; in checked studies, under half of the deficit traces to unresolved V genes, and the cause of the others is not known. This sample gives about 130,000 clones in total; 85% to 90% of them show up just once. The top ten constitute approximately 20% of the sample. This sample's time point label indicates: baseline before first vaccination. The sequenced sample was peripheral blood, obtained on day 0 of AZD1222 vaccination. Receptors originate from an adult in good health.

The chain combines TRBV27 with TRBJ2-5; 10 bases are a match to TRBD1. The CDR3 consists of 16 residues. Germline assignment: CDR1 MNHEY and CDR2 SMNVEV (reference sequence). V shed 0 bases and J 4 bases; nucleotides not matched to a gene: 5. Here the CDR3 reads CASSLSPGTGVETQYF. CDR3 nucleotides: TGTGCCAGCAGTTTATCGCCGGGGACAGGGGTAGAGACCCAGTACTTC.

The chain has TRBV15 and TRBJ2-7, with D tentatively TRBD2 (5 bases). Germline V lookup: CDR1 LNHNV, CDR2 YYDKDF (reference sequence). V was trimmed by 5 bases and J by 5 bases, leaving 13 bases between them. The CDR3 has 13 residues. The CDR3 bases are TGTGCCACCAGCCACCGCTCGGGGAACGAGCAGTACTTC. Amino acids: CATSHRSGNEQYF.

This rearrangement joins TRBV6-1 to TRBJ1-1; no definite D call. The CDR3 spans 13 residues. V dropped 0 bases and J dropped 6 bases, with 8 bases sitting between them. Looked up from germline, CDR1 is MNHNS and CDR2 is SASEGT. CDR3 sequence (DNA): TGTGCCAGCAGTGAAGCAGTAGGACCTGAAGCTTTCTTT. This translates into CASSEAVGPEAFF.

For the CDR3, the DNA is TGCAGTGCTAGAGATTCGGGAGGGGATACCTTC. This encodes CSARDSGGDTF. The chain recombines TRBV20-1 with TRBJ1-2, with D perhaps TRBD1 (5 bases). Between the trimmed V and J ends, which lost 0 bases and 14 bases, there was a span of 13 bases. This CDR3 is 11 amino acids long. Germline V gene data show CDR1 as DFQATT and CDR2 as SNEGSKA (reference sequence).

The chain recombines TRBV9 with TRBJ2-1; 8 nucleotides agree with TRBD2. V shed 0 bases, J shed 6 bases, and the junction held 5 bases outside the gene matches. CDR1 and CDR2 from the germline V gene are SGDLS and YYNGEE. The CDR3 spans 15 residues. CDR3 sequence: CASSVGSGAPNEQFF. CDR3 DNA: TGTGCCAGCAGCGTAGGTAGCGGGGCCCCCAATGAGCAGTTCTTC.

This clone has only one observation. This chain connects TRBV15 to TRBJ1-1; D is ambiguous. There are 14 residues in the CDR3. Trimming removed 0 bases from V and 10 bases from J, with 15 bases in between. In germline, CDR1 is LNHNV, CDR2 YYDKDF (reference sequence). The CDR3 reads CATSRDRVPQGAFF. As DNA, the CDR3 is TGTGCCACCAGCAGAGATCGTGTTCCGCAAGGAGCTTTCTTT.

The gene calls are TRBV2 and TRBJ2-7; 8 bases match TRBD1. Germline CDR1 is SNHLY and CDR2 is FYNNEI. This CDR3 has 14 residues. J gave up 5 bases and V 2 bases, and 5 bases lay outside the gene matches. CDR3 loop: CASSESHRGDEQYF. In DNA form, the CDR3 reads TGTGCCAGCAGTGAATCCCACAGGGGGGACGAGCAGTACTTC. The full variable domain, with the rest looked up from reference TRBV2 and TRBJ2-7, is EPEVTQTPSHQVTQMGQEVILRCVPISNHLYFYWYRQILGQKVEFLVSFYNNEISEKSEIFDDQFSVERPDGSNFTLKIRSTKLEDSAMYFCASSESHRGDEQYFGPGTRLTVT.

The chain carries TRBV19 and TRBJ1-5, with D possibly matching TRBD1 (5 bases). This CDR3 region has 15 residues. V lost 4 bases to trimming and J lost 4 bases, with 14 bases between them. Germline V gene lookup returns CDR1 LNHDA and CDR2 SQIVND (reference sequence). CDR3 in amino acids: CASSRQTGFNQPQHF. CDR3 bases: TGTGCCAGTAGTAGGCAAACAGGATTTAATCAGCCCCAGCATTTT. Supplemented by reference TRBV19 and TRBJ1-5, the full variable domain reads DGGITQSPKYLFRKEGQNVTLSCEQNLNHDAMYWYRQDPGQGLRLIYYSQIVNDFQKGDIAEGYSVSREKKESFPLTVTSAQKNPTAFYLCASSRQTGFNQPQHFGDGTRLSIL.

The chain combines TRBV24-1 with TRBJ1-6; no clear D. Trimming left V 3 bases short and J 7 bases short, with 9 bases between. Germline lookup yields CDR1 KGHDR and CDR2 SFDVKD. CDR3 size: 14 residues. CDR3 nucleotides: TGTGCCACCAGTGATAATTACCCGAATTCACCCCTCCACTTT. Translation gives CATSDNYPNSPLHF.

The V call is TRBV24-1, the J call TRBJ2-6; D unclear. The CDR3 consists of 14 residues. The V and J ends lost 9 bases and 4 bases respectively, with 12 bases between them. Germline-derived CDR1 and CDR2 are KGHDR and SFDVKD. DNA of the CDR3: TGTGCCACCGGATCTGGGGTCGGGGCCAACGTCCTGACTTTC. This translates into CATGSGVGANVLTF.

This clone was observed once. The gene calls are TRBV11-3 and TRBJ2-7; D is possibly TRBD1 or TRBD2 (6 bases each). Germline V CDR1 and CDR2: SGHNT, YENEEA. This CDR3 spans 14 amino acids. Deletions cut 1 base from V and 4 bases from J, with 11 bases between. The CDR3 DNA sequence: TGTGCCAGCAGCTTAGGGGGGGCCGTTTACGAGCAGTACTTC. Encoded protein: CASSLGGAVYEQYF.

The rearrangement joins TRBV29-1 to TRBJ2-7; D remains unclear. This CDR3 is 10 amino acids long. Trimming removed 4 bases from V and 4 bases from J, with 5 bases in between. The germline gives CDR1 SQVTM, CDR2 ANQGSEA. The CDR3 nucleotides read TGCAGCGTTGGCCAGTACGAGCAGTACTTC. Translating it yields CSVGQYEQYF.

The chain is built from TRBV7-9 and TRBJ1-5; D might be TRBD1 (5 bases). The CDR3 extends over 13 amino acids. Germline CDR1 reads SEHNR; CDR2 reads FQNEAQ (reference sequence). Trimming shortened V by 7 bases and J by 8 bases, and 15 bases separated the two germline ends. As DNA, the CDR3 is TGTGCCAGCACCAGTGAGGTAGGGGAGCCCCAGCATTTT. Protein product: CASTSEVGEPQHF.

CDR3 amino acids: CASSPRDSSNQPQHF. The DNA for the CDR3 is TGTGCCAGCAGCCCCCGGGACAGTAGCAATCAGCCCCAGCATTTT. This sequence joins TRBV7-8 and TRBJ1-5; 7 nucleotides line up with TRBD1. Looked up from germline, CDR1 is SGHVS and CDR2 is FQNEAQ. Trimming removed 5 bases from V and 0 bases from J; junction bases left unmatched: 4. CDR3 length equals 15 residues.

In its sample, this clone was seen once. The CDR3 coding sequence is TGCGCCAGCAGCCAAGAGTTGGGGATGAACACCGGGGAGCTGTTTTTT. This encodes CASSQELGMNTGELFF. The genes are TRBV4-3 and TRBJ2-2, with no clear D. This CDR3 is 16 amino acids long. Trimming pared 0 bases from V and 1 base from J, leaving 9 bases between. CDR1 LGHNA and CDR2 YSLEER come from the germline V gene.

This clone was seen a few times. CDR3 protein: CASSPLGTPLDTIYF. CDR3 bases: TGTGCCAGCAGCCCACTTGGGACCCCGTTGGACACCATATATTTT. V and J are TRBV9 and TRBJ1-3; possibly TRBD1 for D (5 bases). CDR1 and CDR2 (germline): SGDLS, YYNGEE. Deletions cut 4 bases from V and 8 bases from J, with 19 bases between. The CDR3 loop spans 15 amino acids.

This sequence joins TRBV5-1 and TRBJ1-5; D is undetermined. CDR3 size: 11 residues. Germline CDR1 and CDR2: SGHRS and YFSETQ. V lost 4 bases and J 5 bases, leaving 4 bases between the germline ends. CDR3 DNA sequence: TGCGCCAGCAGCAAGGATCAGCCCCAGCATTTT. This gives the protein CASSKDQPQHF.

This rearrangement joins TRBV14 to TRBJ1-2; no firm D call. The CDR3 is 17 amino acids. CDR1 and CDR2 from the germline V gene are SGHDN and FVKESK. The germline V and J ends were trimmed by 1 base and 0 bases, with 15 bases remaining between them. The CDR3 here is CASSQGAGWSSNYGYTF. CDR3 nucleotides: TGTGCCAGCAGCCAAGGGGCGGGTTGGTCCTCTAACTATGGCTACACCTTC.

The sample holds one count of this clone. The CDR3 spells CASSLIYTGGNTEAFF. The CDR3 bases are TGTGCCAGCAGCTTAATATATACAGGGGGGAACACTGAAGCTTTCTTT. V gene TRBV7-2 combines with J gene TRBJ1-1; 8 bases align to TRBD1. Per the germline V gene, CDR1 is SGHTA and CDR2 is FQGNSA. Germline trimming cut 2 bases from V and 1 base from J; bases unmatched to any gene: 6. This CDR3 contains 16 residues.

DNA of the CDR3: TGTGCCAGCAGTTTATTCCCAGGGGACGGAAACACCATATATTTT. It specifies CASSLFPGDGNTIYF. The gene calls are TRBV27 and TRBJ1-3, with TRBD1 as a possible D gene (6 bases). V was clipped by 1 base and J by 4 bases, with 11 bases between them. CDR1 is MNHEY, CDR2 SMNVEV, per germline (reference sequence). The CDR3 spans 15 residues.

This clone was detected once. This chain joins TRBV19 and TRBJ1-1; 9 bases match TRBD1. Losses at the gene ends were 5 bases for V and 0 bases for J; bases not matched to a gene: 4. This CDR3 region has 15 residues. Germline assignment: CDR1 LNHDA and CDR2 SQIVND (reference sequence). Here the CDR3 DNA reads TGTGCCAGTAGTTTCGACAGGGGGATGAACACTGAAGCTTTCTTT. Protein: CASSFDRGMNTEAFF.